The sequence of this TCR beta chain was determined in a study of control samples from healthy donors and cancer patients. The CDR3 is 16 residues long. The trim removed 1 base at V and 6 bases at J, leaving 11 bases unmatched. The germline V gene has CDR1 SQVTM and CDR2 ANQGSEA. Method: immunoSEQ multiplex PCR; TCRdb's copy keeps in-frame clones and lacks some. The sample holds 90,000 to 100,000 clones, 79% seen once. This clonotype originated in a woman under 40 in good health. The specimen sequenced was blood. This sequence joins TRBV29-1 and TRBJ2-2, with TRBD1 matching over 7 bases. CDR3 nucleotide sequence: TGCAGCGTTGAAGCAAGGGGCAGGGGGTATCCCGGGGAGCTGTTTTTT. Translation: CSVEARGRGYPGELFF.